This is a list of T cell receptor beta chains from one sample in a study of lymphopenia after photon versus proton radiotherapy. Sequencing was performed with immunoSEQ multiplex PCR; in TCRdb, only in-frame clones are kept and a portion is missing. The sample lists about 70,000 clones, about nine tenths occurring once. The material sequenced was peripheral blood, taken from a patient treated with photon-based radiotherapy. These TCRs come from a woman aged 40 to 50 with cholangiocarcinoma. Both conserved end residues are part of each CDR3. The D gene is left open where the match is weak. Not every row has a clone size; where given, it reads once, few, many or a size class.

size: once; V: TRBV21-1; D: NA; J: TRBJ1-1; DNA: TGTGCCAGCAGCAAAGATAGATCAGGGGATATTATCACTGAAGCTTTCTTT; CDR3: CASSKDRSGDIITEAFF
size: NA; V: TRBV7-6; D: NA; J: TRBJ2-3; DNA: TGTGCCAGCAGCCTAGGGACTAGCACAGATACGCAGTATTTT; CDR3: CASSLGTSTDTQYF
size: NA; V: TRBV2; D: TRBD2; J: TRBJ2-1; DNA: TGTGCCAGCGGAACGGGAGGGCGGTATGAGCAGTTCTTC; CDR3: CASGTGGRYEQFF
size: NA; V: TRBV7-2; D: NA; J: TRBJ2-7; DNA: TGTGCCAGCAGCGGCTCCTACGAGCAGTACTTC; CDR3: CASSGSYEQYF
size: NA; V: TRBV7-9; D: TRBD1; J: TRBJ1-4; DNA: TGTGCCAGCAGCCGAGTCCCGGGACAGGGGGTGTCGACTAATGAAAAACTGTTTTTT; CDR3: CASSRVPGQGVSTNEKLFF
size: NA; V: TRBV10-2; D: TRBD2; J: TRBJ2-7; DNA: TGCGCCAGCAGTGATAGGCTAGCGGGAGTATTAACCTCCTACGAGCAGTACTTC; CDR3: CASSDRLAGVLTSYEQYF
size: NA; V: TRBV5-4; D: NA; J: TRBJ1-6; DNA: TGTGCCAGCAGCTTGGACCCGGGCGCCTATAATTCACCCCTCCACTTT; CDR3: CASSLDPGAYNSPLHF
size: NA; V: TRBV7-2; D: TRBD1; J: TRBJ1-6; DNA: TGTGCCAGCAGCTTAGAACTTCAGGGGGCATCCTATAATTCACCCCTCCACTTT; CDR3: CASSLELQGASYNSPLHF
size: few; V: TRBV5-1; D: TRBD1; J: TRBJ1-4; DNA: TGCGCCAGCAGCGCCCTGACAGGGGATAATGAAAAACTGTTTTTT; CDR3: CASSALTGDNEKLFF
size: NA; V: TRBV9; D: TRBD2; J: TRBJ2-1; DNA: TGTGCCAGCAGCGTGGGACTAGCAAATGAGCAGTTCTTC; CDR3: CASSVGLANEQFF
size: NA; V: TRBV18; D: NA; J: TRBJ1-2; DNA: TGTGCCAGCTCACTTTCGGGGCAGGACTATGGCTACACCTTC; CDR3: CASSLSGQDYGYTF
size: once; V: TRBV6-1; D: TRBD2; J: TRBJ2-3; DNA: TGTGCCAGCACCACCGGGACTAGCGGGCGAGATACGCAGTATTTT; CDR3: CASTTGTSGRDTQYF
size: once; V: TRBV6-1; D: NA; J: TRBJ1-5; DNA: TGTGCCAGCAGTGAAGATAGTAGAAATCAGCCCCAGCATTTT; CDR3: CASSEDSRNQPQHF
size: NA; V: TRBV18; D: NA; J: TRBJ1-4; DNA: TGTGCCAGCTCACGTCAGGTTAATGAAAAACTGTTTTTT; CDR3: CASSRQVNEKLFF
size: once; V: TRBV19; D: TRBD2; J: TRBJ2-1; DNA: TGTGCCAGTTCCCCTCGAGCGGGAGGGCCGGATGAGCAGTTCTTC; CDR3: CASSPRAGGPDEQFF
size: NA; V: TRBV7-9; D: NA; J: TRBJ2-7; DNA: TGTGCCAGCACCTCCTCCACCGAAGGGCTCGGAGTTTCCTACGAGCAGTACTTC; CDR3: CASTSSTEGLGVSYEQYF
size: NA; V: TRBV30; D: NA; J: TRBJ2-7; DNA: TGTGCCTGGACCTCCGGGCTAGGGGGGCACGAGCAGTACTTC; CDR3: CAWTSGLGGHEQYF
size: NA; V: TRBV30; D: NA; J: TRBJ1-1; DNA: TGTGCCTCCAGTGAGGTCCCGAACACTGAAGCTTTCTTT; CDR3: CASSEVPNTEAFF
size: few; V: TRBV7-2; D: NA; J: TRBJ1-2; DNA: TGTGCCAGCACCCGTGGTAGGGGCTACACCTTC; CDR3: CASTRGRGYTF
size: NA; V: TRBV4-3; D: TRBD1; J: TRBJ1-1; DNA: TGCGCCAGCAGCCAAGATCGGGCAGGGGGCACTGAAGCTTTCTTT; CDR3: CASSQDRAGGTEAFF
size: NA; V: TRBV11-1; D: TRBD2; J: TRBJ2-3; DNA: TGTGCCAGCAGCTCCTGGACTAGCGGGACTAGCACAGATACGCAGTATTTT; CDR3: CASSSWTSGTSTDTQYF
size: NA; V: TRBV7-6; D: TRBD2; J: TRBJ2-7; DNA: TGTGCCAGCAGCTTGCGGACTAGCGGACCATACGAGCAGTACTTC; CDR3: CASSLRTSGPYEQYF
size: NA; V: TRBV11-2; D: TRBD1; J: TRBJ1-2; DNA: TGTGCCAGCAGACCTAAGACAGGGGAAGTACGTGGCTACACCTTC; CDR3: CASRPKTGEVRGYTF
size: NA; V: TRBV19; D: TRBD2; J: TRBJ2-5; DNA: TGTGCCAGTAGTTTAGCGGGGGGCGGCCAAGAGACCCAGTACTTC; CDR3: CASSLAGGGQETQYF
size: NA; V: TRBV9; D: TRBD2; J: TRBJ2-3; DNA: TGTGCCAGCAGCGTAGAAGCGGGGAACACAGATACGCAGTATTTT; CDR3: CASSVEAGNTDTQYF
size: few; V: TRBV4-3; D: TRBD1; J: TRBJ1-6; DNA: TGCGCCAGCAGCCAAGCCTTTACAGGGGAATCACCCCTCCACTTT; CDR3: CASSQAFTGESPLHF
size: NA; V: TRBV5-1; D: NA; J: TRBJ2-7; DNA: TGCGCCAGCAGTTCGGACAGTTACGAGCAGTACTTC; CDR3: CASSSDSYEQYF
size: few; V: TRBV5-1; D: NA; J: TRBJ2-3; DNA: TGCGCCAGCAGCTGGAAAGACACAGATACGCAGTATTTT; CDR3: CASSWKDTDTQYF
size: NA; V: TRBV5-6; D: NA; J: TRBJ1-3; DNA: TGTGCCAGCAGCTTAATGGCTGGCCTTTCCTCTGGAAACACCATATATTTT; CDR3: CASSLMAGLSSGNTIYF
size: NA; V: TRBV5-1; D: TRBD1; J: TRBJ2-5; DNA: TGCGCCAGCAGCAGGGGGCGAATACAAGAGACCCAGTACTTC; CDR3: CASSRGRIQETQYF
size: NA; V: TRBV28; D: NA; J: TRBJ1-1; DNA: TGTGCCAGCAGTTTATGGCAGGGAGTTAGTGGCACTGAAGCTTTCTTT; CDR3: CASSLWQGVSGTEAFF
size: NA; V: TRBV5-5; D: NA; J: TRBJ2-7; DNA: TGTGCCAGCAGCTTGGCTTCGGGGGCGAGCTACGAGCAGTACTTC; CDR3: CASSLASGASYEQYF
size: once; V: TRBV29-1; D: NA; J: TRBJ1-5; DNA: TGCAGCGTTGTGTACTCGGATTATAGCAATCAGCCCCAGCATTTT; CDR3: CSVVYSDYSNQPQHF
size: NA; V: TRBV28; D: NA; J: TRBJ2-7; DNA: TGTGCCAGCGACAGGTCGACGGCCGGCGAGCAGTACTTC; CDR3: CASDRSTAGEQYF
size: NA; V: TRBV28; D: TRBD1; J: TRBJ1-6; DNA: TGTGCCAGCAGCCTAGGGGGACAGGGGACTTCACCCCTCCACTTT; CDR3: CASSLGGQGTSPLHF
size: once; V: TRBV5-1; D: NA; J: TRBJ2-3; DNA: TGCGCCAGCAGTTCGACCCCCGGAACTAGCACAGATACGCAGTATTTT; CDR3: CASSSTPGTSTDTQYF
size: NA; V: TRBV4-3; D: TRBD1; J: TRBJ2-3; DNA: TGCGCCAGCAGCCAAGCGGACAGGGGAGGTGATACGCAGTATTTT; CDR3: CASSQADRGGDTQYF
size: NA; V: TRBV9; D: NA; J: TRBJ2-1; DNA: TGTGCCAGCAGCATGGGACTCGCAAGCTCCTACAATGAGCAGTTCTTC; CDR3: CASSMGLASSYNEQFF
size: NA; V: TRBV5-5; D: NA; J: TRBJ1-4; DNA: TGTGCCAGCAGGGAGGACGCGGGGAATGAAAAACTGTTTTTT; CDR3: CASREDAGNEKLFF
size: NA; V: TRBV7-8; D: TRBD2; J: TRBJ2-3; DNA: TGTGCCAGCAGCAGAAGAACCGGGACTAGCGGGCCAGATACGCAGTATTTT; CDR3: CASSRRTGTSGPDTQYF
size: few; V: TRBV2; D: TRBD1; J: TRBJ1-2; DNA: TGTGCCAGCCGACAGGGGGCGACGGGCGGCTACACCTTC; CDR3: CASRQGATGGYTF
size: NA; V: TRBV30; D: NA; J: TRBJ2-3; DNA: TGTGCCTGGAGTGTTGCAGCGGGTGATGCAGATACGCAGTATTTT; CDR3: CAWSVAAGDADTQYF
size: NA; V: TRBV7-2; D: NA; J: TRBJ1-4; DNA: TGTGCCAGCAGCTCGGGTCCGCATGAAAAACTGTTTTTT; CDR3: CASSSGPHEKLFF
size: NA; V: TRBV2; D: NA; J: TRBJ2-1; DNA: TGTGCCAGCGGCGGACTACATGAGCAGTTCTTC; CDR3: CASGGLHEQFF
size: NA; V: TRBV2; D: NA; J: TRBJ2-1; DNA: TGTGCCAGCAGTGAAGCGCGGGCGGGCGTCTCCTACAATGAGCAGTTCTTC; CDR3: CASSEARAGVSYNEQFF
size: NA; V: TRBV19; D: TRBD1; J: TRBJ1-6; DNA: TGTGCCAGTAGTAGATCGGGACAGGAACGTTACTCCTATAATTCACCCCTCCACTTT; CDR3: CASSRSGQERYSYNSPLHF
size: NA; V: TRBV5-6; D: NA; J: TRBJ2-7; DNA: TGTGCCAGCAGCTCCCTCTACGGCCACTACGAGCAGTACTTC; CDR3: CASSSLYGHYEQYF
size: NA; V: TRBV4-1; D: NA; J: TRBJ1-6; DNA: TGCGCCAGCAGCCAAGAGGTCTGGCAGGCGAATTCACCCCTCCACTTT; CDR3: CASSQEVWQANSPLHF
size: once; V: TRBV7-9; D: TRBD1; J: TRBJ2-7; DNA: TGTGCCAGCAGCCCTAGGGACAGTTCCTACGAGCAGTACTTC; CDR3: CASSPRDSSYEQYF
size: NA; V: TRBV28; D: TRBD1; J: TRBJ1-3; DNA: TGTGCCAGCAGTGTTACCGGGACAGGTGGAAACACCATATATTTT; CDR3: CASSVTGTGGNTIYF
size: NA; V: TRBV6-1; D: NA; J: TRBJ2-3; DNA: TGTGCCAGCAGTGGGAGTATGGATACGCAGTATTTT; CDR3: CASSGSMDTQYF
size: few; V: TRBV7-2; D: NA; J: TRBJ1-5; DNA: TGTGCCAGCAGCTTAGTCGGGGGGCCAACGCCCCAGCATTTT; CDR3: CASSLVGGPTPQHF
size: NA; V: TRBV6-1; D: NA; J: TRBJ2-3; DNA: TGTGCCAGCAGTGAACGGGGGCCGACAGATACGCAGTATTTT; CDR3: CASSERGPTDTQYF
size: NA; V: TRBV5-6; D: TRBD2; J: TRBJ2-7; DNA: TGTGCCAGCAGCTTCCGGACTAGCGGGTTCTACGAGCAGTACTTC; CDR3: CASSFRTSGFYEQYF
size: NA; V: TRBV10-3; D: TRBD1; J: TRBJ1-6; DNA: TGTGCCAGTACCGGGACAGCCAATAATTCACCCCTCCACTTT; CDR3: CASTGTANNSPLHF
size: NA; V: TRBV6-5; D: NA; J: TRBJ1-5; DNA: TGTGCCAGCAGTCGTGGACAGTATCAGCCCCAGCATTTT; CDR3: CASSRGQYQPQHF
size: NA; V: TRBV7-9; D: TRBD2; J: TRBJ2-1; DNA: TGTGCCAGCAGCCCGAGGACTAGCGGGAGGGCCCCGGATGAGCAGTTCTTC; CDR3: CASSPRTSGRAPDEQFF
size: NA; V: TRBV7-2; D: TRBD1; J: TRBJ2-7; DNA: TGTGCCAGCAGCTTGGCAGGGGGCATCGACGAGCAGTACTTC; CDR3: CASSLAGGIDEQYF
size: NA; V: TRBV2; D: NA; J: TRBJ2-1; DNA: TGTGCCAGCAGTGGGGGGGGACAGATTACCAATGAGCAGTTCTTC; CDR3: CASSGGGQITNEQFF
size: NA; V: TRBV28; D: NA; J: TRBJ2-7; DNA: TGTGCCAGCACCGCCCCGACTAGTTCCTACGAGCAGTACTTC; CDR3: CASTAPTSSYEQYF